This T cell receptor beta chain was recovered during a study of blood T cells in healthy people across ages. Worth noting for this clonotype: Its antigen is not identified.

All donors came from Russia, were Caucasian and healthy, and spanned ages roughly 6 to 95. Every donor provided around 9.5 milliliters of peripheral blood. Trimming removed 1 base at V and 2 bases at J, with 7 bases between. Germline assignment: CDR1 SEHNR and CDR2 FQNEAQ (reference sequence). The CDR3 spans 14 residues. Combining a sample-barcoded 5' primer with a J-beta primer mix, a second PCR ran for roughly 6 to 11 cycles. TCRdb reanalysed the 5' RACE reads using MiXCR and keeps one entry per CDR3 protein. This table has hundreds of thousands of distinct CDR3 sequences, less than 35% appearing once. Broader study findings: Changes seen in expanded clonotypes were possibly confounded by donor CMV status left unknown. The recorded TCR beta diversity per million T cells decreased in a roughly linear manner with age.

The TCR originated in a woman older than 75 in good health. The chain employs TRBV7-9 and TRBJ2-3, with unresolved D. Specimen: blood. CDR3 nucleotides: TGTGCCAGCAGCTTAGAGGGCCACACAGATACGCAGTATTTT. It yields the protein CASSLEGHTDTQYF.